In this sample, the clone carrying this T cell receptor (beta chain) turned up a few times. TCRdb's table, derived via immunoSEQ multiplex PCR, lists solely in-frame clones and lacks some. The sample records hundreds of thousands of clones, around 88% being singletons. This specimen belongs to a study of blood T cell repertoires in COVID-19. Enrolment of Seattle patients took place during active infection, and they were followed longitudinally. Germline CDR1 and CDR2: SGHDT and YYEEEE. The ends were cut back, 2 bases at V and 1 base at J, with 12 bases in the middle. The CDR3 covers 15 residues. Input material: peripheral blood. The genes are TRBV5-6 and TRBJ1-1; TRBD1 might be the D (5 bases). The clonotype originates from a woman aged 55 to 70 with COVID-19, enrolled during active disease. The DNA of the CDR3 is TGTGCCAGCAGCTTCGGGCAGCAGGGGAACACTGAAGCTTTCTTT. This translates into CASSFGQQGNTEAFF.